This TCR beta chain appears in the sequencing data of a study of post-analysis software for immune sequencing data. Unique molecular identifiers had been added to the TCR beta cDNA libraries. TCRdb recomputed calls from the PCR reads with MiXCR, one row per CDR3 protein. The sample contains over 150,000 distinct CDR3 sequences, around 28% of which appear only once. This clonotype was counted between two and nine times. The source of this sequence is a girl aged 10 to 17 with multiple sclerosis. The sample was blood.

DNA for the CDR3: TGTGCCAGCAACTGGGACTTCTCCTACAATGAGCAGTTCTTC. It yields the protein CASNWDFSYNEQFF. The chain carries TRBV7-9 and TRBJ2-1; tentatively, D is TRBD2 (6 bases). CDR3 size: 14 residues. The germline V gene has CDR1 SEHNR and CDR2 FQNEAQ (reference sequence). Deletions cut 7 bases from V and 0 bases from J, with 10 bases between.